This entry describes one T cell receptor (beta chain). The entry originates in a study of blood T cell repertoires in COVID-19. Study at large: Samples taken during acute and convalescent COVID-19 were collected in the United States, Italy and Spain.

This CDR3 has 13 amino acids. The J segment lost 7 bases and the V segment lost 9 bases, leaving 8 bases of the junction unmatched. As processed by the authors: Estimated nucleated cell counts came from reference gene primer amplification. Clones were read by immunoSEQ multiplex PCR, and TCRdb kept only the in-frame ones, dropping some. D and trimming were read from the DNA, whereas the V and J calls and clone size are those reported in that table. This sample has about 270,000 clones, with 88% found just once. The chain joins TRBV12-3 or TRBV12-4 to TRBJ2-2; 7 nucleotides agree with TRBD1. Source material: peripheral blood. The receptor's source is a man in his sixties who had recovered from COVID-19. The CDR3: CASRQGWSGELFF. In DNA, the CDR3 is TGTGCCAGTAGACAGGGTTGGAGCGGGGAGCTGTTTTTT.